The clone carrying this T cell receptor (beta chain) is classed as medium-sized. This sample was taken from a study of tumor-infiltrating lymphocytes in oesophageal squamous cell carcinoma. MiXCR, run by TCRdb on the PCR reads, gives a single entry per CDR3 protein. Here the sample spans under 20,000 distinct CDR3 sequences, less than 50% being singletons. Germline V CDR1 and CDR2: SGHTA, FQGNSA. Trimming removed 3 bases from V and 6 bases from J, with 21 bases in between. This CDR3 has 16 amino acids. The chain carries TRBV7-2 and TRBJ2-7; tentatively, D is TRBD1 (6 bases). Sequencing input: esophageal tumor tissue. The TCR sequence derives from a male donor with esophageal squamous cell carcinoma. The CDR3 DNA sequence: TGTGCCAGCAGCTTTAATCTGGGGGCCCCCGCCTCCGAGCAGTACTTC. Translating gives CASSFNLGAPASEQYF.